The 28 T cell receptor beta chains below come from one sample, sequenced in a study of Ad26.COV2.S vaccination and SARS-CoV-2 variants. Treatment meaning: about 20 received Ad26.COV2.S at low or high dose, single or two shots; 5 received placebo; per-sample allocation not given. Specimens were obtained on day 63 following the first vaccine or placebo injection. Profiled with immunoSEQ multiplex PCR; TCRdb holds only in-frame clones, not every one. Among about 450,000 clones listed, roughly 87% were seen once. The sequences come from peripheral blood, collected in a trial of Ad26.COV2.S vaccine versus placebo. The receptors were gathered from a person between 18 and 60 years old who received the Ad26.COV2.S COVID-19 vaccine or a placebo.

This rearrangement joins TRBV7-2 to TRBJ1-5; perhaps TRBD1 as D (5 bases). V was shortened by 5 bases and J by 5 bases, with 16 bases between the two germline ends. Germline loops: CDR1 SGHTA, CDR2 FQGNSA. The CDR3 covers 15 residues. The CDR3: CASSLNRGGYQPQHF. DNA for the CDR3: TGTGCCAGCAGCCTAAATCGGGGGGGATATCAGCCCCAGCATTTT.

This chain connects TRBV7-3 to TRBJ2-2; 8 nucleotides line up with TRBD1. V lost 4 bases and J lost 4; bases outside the gene matches: 8. The CDR3 sequence is 16 residues long. Germline CDR1 is SGHTA and CDR2 is FQGTGA. The CDR3 reads CASSSPGGAVTGELFF. CDR3 bases: TGTGCCAGCAGCTCCCCAGGGGGCGCGGTCACCGGGGAGCTGTTTTTT. Using reference TRBV7-3 and TRBJ2-2 for the parts outside the CDR3, the full variable domain is GAGVSQTPSNKVTEKGKYVELRCDPISGHTALYWYRQSLGQGPEFLIYFQGTGAADDSGLPNDRFFAVRPEGSVSTLKIQRTERGDSAVYLCASSSPGGAVTGELFFGEGSRLTVL.

This clone was detected only a few times. The rearrangement joins TRBV18 to TRBJ1-1; D uncertain. V lost 3 bases and J lost 0, with 5 bases in between. There are 13 residues in the CDR3. Germline V gives CDR1 KGHSH, CDR2 LQKENI. The chain's CDR3 is CASSPYMNTEAFF. DNA for the CDR3: TGTGCCAGCTCACCTTATATGAACACTGAAGCTTTCTTT.

The chain employs TRBV7-2 and TRBJ2-7; D is possibly TRBD2 (6 bases). The germline gives CDR1 SGHTA, CDR2 FQGNSA. V shed 5 bases and J shed 6 bases, with 14 bases lying between them. This CDR3 is built from 13 residues. CDR3 DNA: TGTGCCAGCAGCAAGGACGGAGGGAGCGAGCAGTACGTC. It specifies CASSKDGGSEQYV.

The rearrangement uses TRBV12-3 or TRBV12-4 and TRBJ1-2; no reliable D call. This CDR3 spans 13 amino acids. Deletions cut 2 bases from V and 0 bases from J, with 4 bases between. The CDR3 coding sequence is TGTGCCAGCAGTTTAAAGGCTAACTATGGCTACACCTTC. This codes for CASSLKANYGYTF.

The rearrangement joins TRBV5-1 to TRBJ1-4; TRBD1 might be the D (5 bases). This CDR3 has 16 amino acids. CDR1 is SGHRS, CDR2 YFSETQ, per germline. The V end was cut by 3 bases, the J end by 3 bases, with 15 bases between. The CDR3 sequence: CASSSGTDWSNEKLFF. The CDR3 DNA is TGCGCCAGCAGCTCCGGGACGGACTGGTCTAATGAAAAACTGTTTTTT.

The genes are TRBV29-1 and TRBJ2-3; TRBD1 agrees at 10 bases. CDR1 and CDR2 (germline): SQVTM, ANQGSEA. J gave up 4 bases and V 7 bases, and 8 bases lay outside the gene matches. The CDR3 sequence is 14 residues long. The CDR3 is CSAGRDRGPDTQYF. In DNA, the CDR3 is TGCAGCGCCGGGCGGGACAGGGGCCCAGATACGCAGTATTTT.

The rearrangement joins TRBV7-2 to TRBJ2-7, with a tentative D call TRBD2 (5 bases). Germline V gene lookup returns CDR1 SGHTA and CDR2 FQGNSA. With 5 bases removed from V and 9 bases from J, the gap between germline ends came to 26 bases. This CDR3 has 16 amino acids. The CDR3 region has the DNA TGTGCCAGCAGCCCTCGGGGAAAGGGCCCCCCGGCGAGGCAGTACTTC. This encodes CASSPRGKGPPARQYF. The entire variable domain, with the rest obtained from reference TRBV7-2 and TRBJ2-7, is as follows: GAGVSQSPSNKVTEKGKDVELRCDPISGHTALYWYRQSLGQGLEFLIYFQGNSAPDKSGLPSDRFSAERTGGSVSTLTIQRTQQEDSAVYLCASSPRGKGPPARQYFGPGTRLTVT.

On this clone: Other DNA sequences in this specimen translate into the identical CDR3. The chain uses TRBV5-1 and TRBJ2-3; the D is unclear. V was trimmed by 0 bases and J by 4 bases, leaving 6 bases between them. CDR1 and CDR2 from the germline V gene are SGHRS and YFSETQ. This CDR3 is 13 amino acids long. This CDR3 reads CASSLDSPDTQYF. CDR3 DNA: TGCGCCAGCAGCTTGGACTCTCCAGATACGCAGTATTTT. The variable domain in full, with the rest retrieved from reference TRBV5-1 and TRBJ2-3, is KAGVTQTPRYLIKTRGQQVTLSCSPISGHRSVSWYQQTPGQGLQFLFEYFSETQRNKGNFPGRFSGRQFSNSRSEMNVSTLELGDSALYLCASSLDSPDTQYFGPGTRLTVL.

This clone was seen more than once but under ten times. The CDR3 loop is CAIRQGNNQPQHF. DNA for the CDR3: TGTGCCATCAGACAGGGGAACAATCAGCCCCAGCATTTT. This chain links TRBV10-3 with TRBJ1-5; 7 positions agree with TRBD1. The CDR3 contains 13 residues. CDR1 ENHRY and CDR2 SYGVKD come from the germline V gene. Trimming cost V 6 bases and J 3 bases; bases outside gene matches: 2.

V and J are TRBV2 and TRBJ2-1, with a weak D call TRBD1 (6 bases). The germline V gene encodes CDR1 SNHLY and CDR2 FYNNEI. The CDR3 is 13 amino acids. The ends were cut back, 6 bases at V and 10 bases at J, with 16 bases in the middle. The CDR3 region is CASREIRGGEQFF. CDR3 coding DNA: TGTGCCAGCAGAGAGATCAGGGGTGGAGAGCAGTTCTTC.

V is TRBV25-1 and J is TRBJ2-3, with 7 bases matching TRBD1. This CDR3 region has 15 residues. Germline CDR1 MGHDK, CDR2 SYGVNS. V lost 3 bases to trimming and J lost 4 bases; unmatched junction nucleotides: 7. CDR3 sequence: CASSENRGEADTQYF. In DNA, the CDR3 is TGTGCCAGCAGTGAGAACAGGGGTGAGGCAGATACGCAGTATTTT.

The chain combines TRBV3-1 (or the pseudogene TRBV3-2) with TRBJ2-2, with TRBD1 as a possible D gene (6 bases). CDR3 size: 14 residues. The V end was cut by 3 bases, the J end by 6 bases, with 11 bases between. Germline V CDR1 and CDR2: LGHDT, YNNKEL (reference sequence). CDR3 region: CASSQSTGSGELFF. DNA for the CDR3: TGTGCCAGCAGCCAGTCCACAGGGTCCGGGGAGCTGTTTTTT.

J is TRBJ2-1 and V is TRBV6-4, with TRBD1 identical over 10 bases. Germline CDR1 is MRHNA and CDR2 is SNTAGT. The trim removed 6 bases at V and 7 bases at J, leaving 6 bases unmatched. The length of the CDR3 is 14 residues. For the CDR3, the DNA is TGTGCCAGCAGCCCGAGACAGGGGGCAAATGAGCAGTTCTTC. Protein sequence: CASSPRQGANEQFF.

V is TRBV13 and J is TRBJ2-3; 9 bases agree with TRBD1. The CDR3 spans 15 residues. Trimming at V came to 4 bases and at J to 6 bases, leaving 8 bases not matched to a gene. Germline CDR1 reads PRHDT; CDR2 reads FYEKMQ (reference sequence). The CDR3 loop is CASSSPRDRVDTQYF. The CDR3 DNA reads as TGTGCCAGCAGCTCACCCCGGGACAGGGTGGATACGCAGTATTTT.

The rearrangement joins TRBV30 to TRBJ2-1, with 10 bases that match TRBD2. Germline CDR1 and CDR2: GTSNPN and SVGIG (reference sequence). The J segment lost 9 bases and the V segment lost 4 bases, leaving 9 bases of the junction unmatched. This CDR3 is built from 14 residues. CDR3 amino acids: CAWTERGGPGEQFF. Written as DNA, the CDR3 is TGTGCCTGGACCGAGCGGGGGGGCCCCGGTGAGCAGTTCTTC.

The chain joins TRBV4-3 to TRBJ2-1; TRBD2 matches at 10 bases. Losses at the gene ends were 1 base for V and 9 bases for J; bases not matched to a gene: 12. Germline V CDR1 and CDR2: LGHNA, YSLEER. CDR3 size: 17 residues. The CDR3 coding sequence is TGCGCCAGCAGCCAAGCCCCCGGGGGTAGCGGGAGGCTTGAGCAGTTCTTC. It specifies CASSQAPGGSGRLEQFF.

The CDR3 region is CASSNKGGTPGLAGDSEQFF. The CDR3 DNA reads TGTGCCAGCAGTAACAAGGGGGGGACACCGGGACTAGCGGGAGACAGTGAGCAGTTCTTC. The chain is built from TRBV7-3 and TRBJ2-1; 14 nucleotides line up with TRBD2. Germline loops: CDR1 SGHTA, CDR2 FQGTGA. The length of the CDR3 is 20 residues. The V and J ends lost 6 bases and 9 bases, in that order; junction bases with no gene match: 22.

This clone was recorded once. The chain joins TRBV27 to TRBJ2-3; the D gene could be TRBD1 or TRBD2 (5 bases each). Trimming shortened V by 5 bases and J by 0 bases, and 15 bases separated the two germline ends. This CDR3 is 16 amino acids long. Germline V gene sequence: CDR1 MNHEY, CDR2 SMNVEV (reference sequence). The CDR3 region is CASSLGTVDSTDTQYF. The CDR3, as DNA: TGTGCCAGCAGTCTTGGGACGGTCGATAGCACAGATACGCAGTATTTT.

This chain connects TRBV2 to TRBJ2-3, with a tentative D call TRBD2 (5 bases). V was pared by 3 bases and J by 4 bases, with 8 bases between. In germline, CDR1 is SNHLY, CDR2 FYNNEI. This CDR3 has 13 amino acids. The CDR3 spells CASSDLASDTQYF. Written as DNA, the CDR3 is TGTGCCAGCAGTGATCTAGCTTCAGATACGCAGTATTTT.

The chain couples TRBV4-3 to TRBJ1-4, with no clear D. The CDR3 extends over 13 amino acids. The V gene's germline CDR1 is LGHNA and CDR2 YSLEER. The V end lost 4 bases, the J end lost 6 bases, and 9 bases lay between the germline ends. CDR3 loop: CASSPGRYEKLFF. CDR3 nucleotide sequence: TGCGCCAGCAGCCCCGGGCGGTATGAAAAACTGTTTTTT.

The rearrangement links TRBV10-3 to TRBJ2-3, with D perhaps being TRBD1 or TRBD2 (5 bases each). V shed 0 bases and J shed 6 bases, with 16 bases lying between them. This CDR3 comprises 16 residues. CDR1 and CDR2 from the germline V gene are ENHRY and SYGVKD. The CDR3 bases are TGTGCCATCAGTGAGTCAGGGACCTCGAAAAGGGATACGCAGTATTTT. Its translation: CAISESGTSKRDTQYF.

The rearrangement links TRBV10-3 to TRBJ2-5; unclear D gene. From germline, CDR1 is ENHRY and CDR2 SYGVKD. The CDR3 sequence is 15 residues long. V dropped 4 bases and J dropped 5 bases, with 17 bases sitting between them. For the CDR3, the DNA is TGTGCCATCAGTGGGGCGAGAGGCTATGAGGAGACCCAGTACTTC. Translation gives CAISGARGYEETQYF.

V is TRBV4-1 and J is TRBJ2-7; 7 bases are a match to TRBD1. Germline V gene data show CDR1 as MGHRA and CDR2 as YSYEKL. V trimming: 0 bases; J trimming: 1 base; junction bases outside the gene matches: 6. The CDR3 is made up of 16 amino acids. CDR3 sequence: CASSQEGTAFSYEQYF. CDR3 coding DNA: TGCGCCAGCAGCCAAGAAGGGACAGCCTTTTCCTACGAGCAGTACTTC.

V is TRBV2 and J is TRBJ1-1; TRBD1 matches at 8 bases. The V gene's germline CDR1 is SNHLY and CDR2 FYNNEI. CDR3 length: 12 residues. V shed 7 bases, J shed 5 bases, and the junction held 3 bases outside the gene matches. CDR3 nucleotide sequence: TGTGCCAGCACATGGACAGGGACTGAAGCTTTCTTT. Translated, it gives CASTWTGTEAFF.

The chain combines TRBV2 with TRBJ1-5, with D unclear. This CDR3 is built from 13 residues. Trimming stripped 4 bases from V and 8 bases from J, with 12 bases between. Germline-derived CDR1 and CDR2 are SNHLY and FYNNEI. In DNA, the CDR3 is TGTGCCAGCAGTGGGGAGACGGGGAAGCCCCAGCATTTT. Its translation: CASSGETGKPQHF.

The count of this clone is one. The genes are TRBV10-1 and TRBJ1-3, with 8 bases fitting TRBD1. Trimming removed 1 base from V and 5 bases from J; junction bases left unmatched: 4. Germline V CDR1 and CDR2: WNHNN, SYGVQD (reference sequence). This CDR3 has 15 amino acids. CDR3 in DNA: TGCGCCAGCAGTGAGTTGGACAGGGTCAGAAACACCATATATTTT. Translation gives CASSELDRVRNTIYF.

The DNA of the CDR3 is TGCAGCGTTATCCAGTGGGAGACCTACAATGAGCAGTTCTTC. This translates into CSVIQWETYNEQFF. V and J are TRBV29-1 and TRBJ2-1, with a possible D match to TRBD2 (5 bases). The CDR3 has 14 amino acids. CDR1 SQVTM and CDR2 ANQGSEA come from the germline V gene. Trimming left V 5 bases short and J 2 bases short, with 13 bases between.